Listed here are 22 T cell receptor beta chains from one sample, sequenced in a study of blood T cell repertoires in COVID-19. Clones were sequenced by immunoSEQ multiplex PCR, and TCRdb holds only the in-frame ones, with some missing. The profile covers 200,000 to 300,000 clones, with around 87% appearing a single time and 2% to 3% taken by the ten largest. The sample consisted of peripheral blood. The source of these receptors is a woman aged 50 to 60 with acute or convalescent COVID-19.

J is TRBJ2-1 and V is TRBV5-1; TRBD1 matches at 11 bases. V lost 3 bases, J lost 8 bases, and 10 bases stayed unmatched. The CDR3 contains 16 residues. CDR1 SGHRS and CDR2 YFSETQ come from the germline V gene. This CDR3 is CASSSTTGTGGYEQFF. Here the CDR3 DNA reads TGCGCCAGCAGCTCAACGACCGGGACAGGGGGATATGAGCAGTTCTTC.

CDR3 sequence (DNA): TGTGCCAGCAGCCTCCTCGACAGTGTGGACACTGAAGCTTTCTTT. Protein sequence: CASSLLDSVDTEAFF. V is TRBV4-2 and J is TRBJ1-1; maybe TRBD1 (5 bases). The germline V gene encodes CDR1 LGHNA and CDR2 YNFKEQ. The CDR3 consists of 15 residues. Trimming stripped 4 bases from V and 3 bases from J, with 15 bases between.

The J gene is TRBJ1-2, the V gene TRBV19; no definite D call. The CDR3 spans 14 residues. Trimming stripped 3 bases from V and 6 bases from J, with 14 bases between. Germline V lookup: CDR1 LNHDA, CDR2 SQIVND (reference sequence). The DNA for the CDR3 is TGTGCCAGTAGTATGCCCGAGAGGAGCGATGGCTACACCTTC. It codes for CASSMPERSDGYTF.

This clone was seen only a few times. The CDR3 sequence is CASSYGFAANYGYTF. CDR3 nucleotides: TGTGCCAGCAGTTACGGCTTTGCGGCGAACTATGGCTACACCTTC. The chain combines TRBV6-5 with TRBJ1-2; no firm D call. CDR1 is MNHEY, CDR2 SVGAGI, per germline. V was pared by 2 bases and J by 2 bases, with 12 bases between. CDR3 length: 15 residues.

The rearrangement joins TRBV30 to TRBJ1-6; the match to TRBD1 covers 9 bases. Germline V gene sequence: CDR1 GTSNPN, CDR2 SVGIG (reference sequence). The V and J ends lost 0 bases and 7 bases, in that order; junction bases with no gene match: 7. The CDR3 loop spans 16 amino acids. The CDR3 sequence: CAWSVPDRGPNSPLHF. The CDR3 DNA follows: TGTGCCTGGAGTGTACCGGACAGGGGCCCAAATTCACCCCTCCACTTT. Full variable domain (missing parts from reference TRBV30 and TRBJ1-6): SQTIHQWPATLVQPVGSPLSLECTVEGTSNPNLYWYRQAAGRGLQLLFYSVGIGQISSEVPQNLSASRPQDRQFILSSKKLLLSDSGFYLCAWSVPDRGPNSPLHFGNGTRLTVT.

The V gene is TRBV6-6, the J gene TRBJ2-1; the D gene is possibly TRBD1 (5 bases). The ends were cut back, 5 bases at V and 4 bases at J, with 9 bases in the middle. The CDR3 extends over 13 amino acids. Per germline, CDR1 MNHNY and CDR2 SVGAGI (reference sequence). The CDR3 spells CASSKQDYNEQFF. In DNA, the CDR3 is TGTGCCAGCAGTAAACAGGATTACAATGAGCAGTTCTTC.

V is TRBV7-6 and J is TRBJ2-1; 7 bases map to TRBD1. The CDR3 contains 17 residues. Germline V lookup: CDR1 SGHVS, CDR2 FNYEAQ. Unmatched junction bases numbered 10, after V lost 1 base and J lost 4 bases. CDR3 region: CASSLVRIGRGYNEQFF. CDR3 in DNA: TGTGCCAGCAGCTTAGTTCGGATCGGCAGGGGGTACAATGAGCAGTTCTTC.

This clone appeared a single time. V is TRBV7-9 and J is TRBJ1-1, with a tentative D call TRBD1 (6 bases). Trimming removed 6 bases at V and 5 bases at J, with 19 bases between. This CDR3 has 15 amino acids. The germline CDR1 and CDR2 sequences are SEHNR and FQNEAQ (reference sequence). The CDR3 loop is CASSSETGLPTEAFF. In nucleotides, the CDR3 is TGTGCCAGCAGTTCAGAAACAGGGTTGCCAACTGAAGCTTTCTTT.

The chain uses TRBV27 and TRBJ2-7, with D possibly being TRBD2 (6 bases). CDR3 length: 13 amino acids. V lost 5 bases to trimming and J lost 3 bases, with 11 bases between them. Germline V gives CDR1 MNHEY, CDR2 SMNVEV (reference sequence). The chain's CDR3 is CASSPLDYYEQYF. In DNA form, the CDR3 reads TGTGCCAGCAGTCCACTGGACTACTACGAGCAGTACTTC.

This clone appeared a single time. The chain's CDR3 is CASSPTGSFNQPQHF. The CDR3 DNA follows: TGTGCCAGCAGCCCCACAGGGTCCTTCAATCAGCCCCAGCATTTT. The genes are TRBV28 and TRBJ1-5; possible D gene TRBD1, 6 bases. This CDR3 is 15 amino acids long. Trimming stripped 6 bases from V and 3 bases from J, with 15 bases between. In germline, CDR1 is MDHEN, CDR2 SYDVKM.

As regards this clone: The same CDR3 arises from other DNA sequences in this sample as well. The chain couples TRBV5-1 to TRBJ2-5; D unclear. The CDR3 is made up of 13 amino acids. Trimming took 0 bases from V and 2 from J, leaving 5 bases between them. Germline CDR1 is SGHRS and CDR2 is YFSETQ. The CDR3 DNA reads as TGCGCCAGCAGCTTGGACAGACAAGAGACCCAGTACTTC. Its protein is CASSLDRQETQYF.

CDR3 protein: CASRPQGSTEAFF. Written as DNA, the CDR3 is TGTGCCAGTAGACCACAGGGTTCCACTGAAGCTTTCTTT. The chain uses TRBV19 and TRBJ1-1, with a possible D match to TRBD1 (6 bases). V was trimmed by 6 bases and J by 4 bases, leaving 12 bases between them. The length of the CDR3 is 13 residues. Germline V gene data show CDR1 as LNHDA and CDR2 as SQIVND (reference sequence).

The genes are TRBV6-2 or TRBV6-3 and TRBJ1-1; possible D gene TRBD1, 5 bases. V shed 2 bases and J shed 5 bases, with 9 bases lying between them. In germline, CDR1 is MNHEY, CDR2 SVGEGT. CDR3 length: 13 amino acids. The DNA of the CDR3 is TGTGCCAGCAGTTACCCACCAGGGACTGAAGCTTTCTTT. Amino acid sequence: CASSYPPGTEAFF.

This rearrangement joins TRBV20-1 to TRBJ2-1; the match to TRBD2 covers 8 bases. This CDR3 is 18 amino acids long. Germline loops: CDR1 DFQATT, CDR2 SNEGSKA (reference sequence). Trimming at V came to 3 bases and at J to 1 base, leaving 14 bases not matched to a gene. The CDR3 region is CSASLSPPGLASYNEQFF. CDR3 DNA sequence: TGCAGTGCTAGTCTTTCCCCCCCAGGACTAGCATCCTACAATGAGCAGTTCTTC.

The gene calls are TRBV23-1 and TRBJ1-1; D is ambiguous. TRBV23-1 falls under the ORF class, with uncertain function. There are 14 residues in the CDR3. V lost 3 bases and J lost 10, with 18 bases in between. CDR3: CASSHPWPAPGAFF. The CDR3 DNA sequence: TGCGCCAGCAGTCACCCCTGGCCCGCCCCTGGAGCTTTCTTT.

The rearrangement uses TRBV15 and TRBJ1-1; the D gene is possibly TRBD1 (5 bases). The V gene's germline CDR1 is LNHNV and CDR2 YYDKDF (reference sequence). This CDR3 comprises 16 residues. Trimming took 1 base from V and 1 from J, leaving 13 bases between them. The CDR3 DNA follows: TGTGCCACCAGCAGAGGGACACCTGGAACGAACACTGAAGCTTTCTTT. Amino acid sequence: CATSRGTPGTNTEAFF. The whole variable domain, filled in from reference TRBV15 and TRBJ1-1, reads DAMVIQNPRYQVTQFGKPVTLSCSQTLNHNVMYWYQQKSSQAPKLLFHYYDKDFNNEADTPDNFQSRRPNTSFCFLDIRSPGLGDTAMYLCATSRGTPGTNTEAFFGQGTRLTVV.

V and J are TRBV2 and TRBJ1-1; D may be TRBD1 (6 bases). Germline V gene lookup returns CDR1 SNHLY and CDR2 FYNNEI. The V gene lost 6 bases and the J gene lost 0 bases, with 20 bases spanning the gap. The length of the CDR3 is 17 residues. The chain's CDR3 is CASRGLVEQGVNTEAFF. CDR3 in DNA: TGTGCCAGCAGGGGGTTGGTTGAACAGGGAGTGAACACTGAAGCTTTCTTT.

V gene TRBV28 combines with J gene TRBJ2-7, with 9 bases identical to TRBD1. The length of the CDR3 is 14 residues. With 7 bases clipped from V and 5 bases from J, the junction kept 9 bases outside the gene matches. Germline V gene sequence: CDR1 MDHEN, CDR2 SYDVKM. Here the CDR3 DNA reads TGTGCCAGCATGCCGGGACAGGGCTTTGACGAGCAGTACTTC. This encodes CASMPGQGFDEQYF.

This sequence joins TRBV10-1 and TRBJ2-7; TRBD1 aligns across 8 bases. V was pared by 7 bases and J by 4 bases, with 15 bases of the junction left unmatched. The CDR3 is 16 amino acids. Germline assignment: CDR1 WNHNN and CDR2 SYGVQD (reference sequence). The CDR3 DNA reads TGCGCCAGCACCGAGGGGGTAGGACAGGGCGAATACGAGCAGTACTTC. It is translated as CASTEGVGQGEYEQYF.

This chain links TRBV28 with TRBJ1-2; D possibly corresponds to TRBD1 (6 bases). This CDR3 has 12 amino acids. In germline, CDR1 is MDHEN, CDR2 SYDVKM. V was shortened by 3 bases and J by 6 bases, with 8 bases between the two germline ends. The CDR3 spells CASSFPGDGYTF. CDR3 DNA sequence: TGTGCCAGCAGTTTCCCAGGGGATGGCTACACCTTC.

The chain joins TRBV27 to TRBJ2-5; D might be TRBD1 (6 bases). This CDR3 comprises 14 residues. From germline, CDR1 is MNHEY and CDR2 SMNVEV (reference sequence). V was pared by 6 bases and J by 5 bases, with 16 bases between. This chain's CDR3 is CASRRGGSVETQYF. The CDR3 DNA reads TGTGCCAGCAGACGAGGGGGTTCGGTCGAGACCCAGTACTTC.

The chain carries TRBV7-2 and TRBJ2-5; 9 bases align to TRBD2. The germline gives CDR1 SGHTA, CDR2 FQGNSA. V lost 1 base and J lost 4; bases outside the gene matches: 4. This CDR3 is 15 amino acids long. CDR3 bases: TGTGCCAGCAGCTTAGGAGCGGGAGGACGAGAGACCCAGTACTTC. Residues: CASSLGAGGRETQYF.